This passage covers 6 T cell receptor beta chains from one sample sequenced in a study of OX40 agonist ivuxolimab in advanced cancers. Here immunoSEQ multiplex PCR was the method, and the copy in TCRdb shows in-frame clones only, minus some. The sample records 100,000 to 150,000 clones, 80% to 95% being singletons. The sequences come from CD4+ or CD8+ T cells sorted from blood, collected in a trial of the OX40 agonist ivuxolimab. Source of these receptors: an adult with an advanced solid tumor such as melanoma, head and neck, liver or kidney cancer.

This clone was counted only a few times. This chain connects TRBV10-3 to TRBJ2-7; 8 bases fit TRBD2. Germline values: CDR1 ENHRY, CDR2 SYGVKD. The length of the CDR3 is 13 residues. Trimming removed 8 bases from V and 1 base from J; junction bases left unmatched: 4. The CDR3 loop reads CAIAAGGSYEQYF. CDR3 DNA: TGTGCCATCGCTGCGGGAGGATCCTACGAGCAGTACTTC.

The CDR3 region is CASSLHRDPPQPQHF. The DNA for the CDR3 is TGTGCCAGCAGTTTACACAGGGACCCTCCTCAGCCCCAGCATTTT. The rearrangement joins TRBV28 to TRBJ1-5; D is possibly TRBD1 (6 bases). This CDR3 contains 15 residues. Trimming removed 2 bases from V and 6 bases from J, with 14 bases in between. The germline CDR1 and CDR2 sequences are MDHEN and SYDVKM.

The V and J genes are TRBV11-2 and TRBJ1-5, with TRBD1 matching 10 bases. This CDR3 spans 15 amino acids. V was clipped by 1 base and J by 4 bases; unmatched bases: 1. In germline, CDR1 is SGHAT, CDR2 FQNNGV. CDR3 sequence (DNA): TGTGCCAGCAGCTTAGGGGGACAGGGGAATCAGCCCCAGCATTTT. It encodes CASSLGGQGNQPQHF. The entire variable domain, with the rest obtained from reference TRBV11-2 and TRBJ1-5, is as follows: EAGVAQSPRYKIIEKRQSVAFWCNPISGHATLYWYQQILGQGPKLLIQFQNNGVVDDSQLPKDRFSAERLKGVDSTLKIQPAKLEDSAVYLCASSLGGQGNQPQHFGDGTRLSIL.

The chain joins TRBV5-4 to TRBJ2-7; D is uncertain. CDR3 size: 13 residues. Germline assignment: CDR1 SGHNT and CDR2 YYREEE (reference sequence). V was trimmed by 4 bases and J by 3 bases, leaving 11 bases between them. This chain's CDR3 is CASSDDMGYEQYF. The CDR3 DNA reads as TGTGCCAGCAGCGACGACATGGGCTACGAGCAGTACTTC. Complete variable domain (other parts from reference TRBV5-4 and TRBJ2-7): ETGVTQSPTHLIKTRGQQVTLRCSSQSGHNTVSWYQQALGQGPQFIFQYYREEENGRGNFPPRFSGLQFPNYSSELNVNALELDDSALYLCASSDDMGYEQYFGPGTRLTVT.

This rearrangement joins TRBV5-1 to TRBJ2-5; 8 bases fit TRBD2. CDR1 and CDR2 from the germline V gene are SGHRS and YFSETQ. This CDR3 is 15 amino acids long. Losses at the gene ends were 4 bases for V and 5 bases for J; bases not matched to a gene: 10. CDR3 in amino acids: CASSRDSGAGETQYF. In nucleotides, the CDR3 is TGCGCCAGCAGCCGGGATAGCGGGGCGGGGGAGACCCAGTACTTC.

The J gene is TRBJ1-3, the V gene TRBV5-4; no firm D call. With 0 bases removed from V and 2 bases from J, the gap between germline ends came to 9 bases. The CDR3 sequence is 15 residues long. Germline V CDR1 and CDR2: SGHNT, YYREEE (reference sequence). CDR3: CASSLDSFAGNTIYF. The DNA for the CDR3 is TGTGCCAGCAGCTTGGATTCCTTCGCTGGAAACACCATATATTTT. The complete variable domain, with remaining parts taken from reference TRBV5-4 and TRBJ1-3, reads ETGVTQSPTHLIKTRGQQVTLRCSSQSGHNTVSWYQQALGQGPQFIFQYYREEENGRGNFPPRFSGLQFPNYSSELNVNALELDDSALYLCASSLDSFAGNTIYFGEGSWLTVV.